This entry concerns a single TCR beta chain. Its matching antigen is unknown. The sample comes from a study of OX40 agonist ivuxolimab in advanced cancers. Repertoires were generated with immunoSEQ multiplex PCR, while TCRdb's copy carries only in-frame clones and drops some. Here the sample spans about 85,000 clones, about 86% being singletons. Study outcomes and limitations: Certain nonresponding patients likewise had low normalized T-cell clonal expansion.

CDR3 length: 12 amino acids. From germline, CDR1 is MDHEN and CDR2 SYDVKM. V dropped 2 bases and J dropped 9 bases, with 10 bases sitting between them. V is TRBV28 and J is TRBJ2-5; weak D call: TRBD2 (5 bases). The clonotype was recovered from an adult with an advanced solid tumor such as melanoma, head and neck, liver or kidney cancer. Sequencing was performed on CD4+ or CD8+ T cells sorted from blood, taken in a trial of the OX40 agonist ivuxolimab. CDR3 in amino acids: CASSLRDRSQYF. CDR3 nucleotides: TGTGCCAGCAGTTTACGGGATAGGTCCCAGTACTTC.